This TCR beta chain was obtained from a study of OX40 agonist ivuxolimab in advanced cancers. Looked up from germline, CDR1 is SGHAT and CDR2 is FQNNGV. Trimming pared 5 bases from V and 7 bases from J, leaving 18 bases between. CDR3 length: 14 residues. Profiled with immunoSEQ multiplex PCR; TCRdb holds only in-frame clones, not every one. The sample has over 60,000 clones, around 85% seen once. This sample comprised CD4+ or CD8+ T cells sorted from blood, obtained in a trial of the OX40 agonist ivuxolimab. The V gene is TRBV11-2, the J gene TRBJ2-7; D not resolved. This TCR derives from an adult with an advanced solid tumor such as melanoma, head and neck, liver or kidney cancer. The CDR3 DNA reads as TGTGCCAGCAGCCCGCGTACTTTAAGTCGAGAGCAGTACTTC. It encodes CASSPRTLSREQYF.